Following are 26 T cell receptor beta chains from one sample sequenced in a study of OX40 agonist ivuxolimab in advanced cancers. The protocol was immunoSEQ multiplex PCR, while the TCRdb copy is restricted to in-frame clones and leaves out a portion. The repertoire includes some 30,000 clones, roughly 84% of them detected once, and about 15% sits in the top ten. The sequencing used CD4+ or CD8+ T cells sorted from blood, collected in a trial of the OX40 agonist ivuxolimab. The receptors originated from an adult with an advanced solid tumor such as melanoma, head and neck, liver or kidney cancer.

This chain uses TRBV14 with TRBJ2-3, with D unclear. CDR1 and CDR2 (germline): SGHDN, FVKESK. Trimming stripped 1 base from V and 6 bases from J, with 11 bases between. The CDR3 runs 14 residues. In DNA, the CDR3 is TGTGCCAGCAGCCAAGTAGGACCCTCTGATACGCAGTATTTT. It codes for CASSQVGPSDTQYF.

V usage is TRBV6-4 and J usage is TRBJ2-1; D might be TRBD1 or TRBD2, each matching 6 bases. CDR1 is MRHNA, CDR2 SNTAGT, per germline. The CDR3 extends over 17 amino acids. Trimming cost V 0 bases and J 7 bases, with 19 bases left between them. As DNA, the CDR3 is TGTGCCAGCAGTGACTCAGTAACTAGTCAGGGGAGGAATGAGCAGTTCTTC. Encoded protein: CASSDSVTSQGRNEQFF.

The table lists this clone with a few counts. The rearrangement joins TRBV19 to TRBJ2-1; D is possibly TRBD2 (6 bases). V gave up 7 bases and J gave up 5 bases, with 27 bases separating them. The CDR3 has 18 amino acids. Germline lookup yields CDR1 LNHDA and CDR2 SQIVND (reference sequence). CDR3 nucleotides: TGTGCCAGTACGACACTAGCCCCGGGCAGGACCTTAAACAATGAGCAGTTCTTC. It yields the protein CASTTLAPGRTLNNEQFF.

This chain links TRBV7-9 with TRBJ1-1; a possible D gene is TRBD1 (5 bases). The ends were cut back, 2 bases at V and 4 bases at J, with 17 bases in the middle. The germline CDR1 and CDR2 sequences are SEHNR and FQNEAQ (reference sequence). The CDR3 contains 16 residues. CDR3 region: CASSLSQGVSGTEAFF. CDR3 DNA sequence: TGTGCCAGCAGCTTAAGCCAGGGCGTAAGTGGCACTGAAGCTTTCTTT.

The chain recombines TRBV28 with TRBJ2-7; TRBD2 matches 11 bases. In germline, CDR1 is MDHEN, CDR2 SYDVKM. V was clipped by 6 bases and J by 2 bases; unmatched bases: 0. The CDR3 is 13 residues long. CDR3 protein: CASRLAGAYEQYF. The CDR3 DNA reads TGTGCCAGCAGACTAGCGGGAGCCTACGAGCAGTACTTC.

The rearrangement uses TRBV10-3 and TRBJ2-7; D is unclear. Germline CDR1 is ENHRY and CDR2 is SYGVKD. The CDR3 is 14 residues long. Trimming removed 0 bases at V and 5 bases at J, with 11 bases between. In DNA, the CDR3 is TGTGCCATCAGTGAGTCGAGTAGCCGGGACGAGCAGTACTTC. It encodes CAISESSSRDEQYF.

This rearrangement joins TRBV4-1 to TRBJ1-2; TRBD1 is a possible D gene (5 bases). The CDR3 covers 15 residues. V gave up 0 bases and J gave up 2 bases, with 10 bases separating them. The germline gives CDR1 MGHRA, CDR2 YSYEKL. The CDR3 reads CASSQDSRGNYGYTF. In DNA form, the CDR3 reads TGCGCCAGCAGCCAAGATAGCCGGGGGAACTATGGCTACACCTTC.

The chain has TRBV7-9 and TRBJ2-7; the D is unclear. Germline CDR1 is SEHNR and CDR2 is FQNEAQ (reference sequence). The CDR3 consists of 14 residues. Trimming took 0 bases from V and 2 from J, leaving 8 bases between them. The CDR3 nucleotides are TGTGCCAGCAGCTTAGCTTCTGGCGCCTACGAGCAGTACTTC. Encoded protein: CASSLASGAYEQYF.

The CDR3 region has the DNA TGTGCCAGCAGCGCTGGGACTTACTCCGAGCAGTACTTC. Its translation: CASSAGTYSEQYF. The chain combines TRBV9 with TRBJ2-7; D might be TRBD2 (6 bases). The germline CDR1 and CDR2 sequences are SGDLS and YYNGEE. Deletions cut 3 bases from V and 6 bases from J, with 13 bases between. CDR3 length: 13 amino acids.

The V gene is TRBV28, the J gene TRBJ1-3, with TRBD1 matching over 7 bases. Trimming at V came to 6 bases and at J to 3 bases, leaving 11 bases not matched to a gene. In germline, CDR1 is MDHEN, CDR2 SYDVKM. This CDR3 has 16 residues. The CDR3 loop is CASSSRRGLFGNTIYF. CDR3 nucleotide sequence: TGTGCCAGCAGCTCCCGCAGGGGGTTATTTGGAAACACCATATATTTT.

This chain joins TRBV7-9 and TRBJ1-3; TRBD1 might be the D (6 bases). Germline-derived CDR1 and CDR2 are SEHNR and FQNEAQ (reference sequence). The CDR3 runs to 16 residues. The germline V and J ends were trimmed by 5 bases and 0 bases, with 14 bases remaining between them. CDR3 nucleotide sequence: TGTGCCAGCAGCATTACAGGGCCCGTCTCTGGAAACACCATATATTTT. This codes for CASSITGPVSGNTIYF.

DNA for the CDR3: TGTGCCAGCATCCCGGGACTAGCGGGATACAATGAGCAGTTCTTC. This encodes CASIPGLAGYNEQFF. The rearrangement uses TRBV27 and TRBJ2-1, with TRBD2 matching 13 bases. Germline values: CDR1 MNHEY, CDR2 SMNVEV (reference sequence). The CDR3 totals 15 residues. Trimming took 7 bases from V and 4 from J; bases not matched to a gene: 4.

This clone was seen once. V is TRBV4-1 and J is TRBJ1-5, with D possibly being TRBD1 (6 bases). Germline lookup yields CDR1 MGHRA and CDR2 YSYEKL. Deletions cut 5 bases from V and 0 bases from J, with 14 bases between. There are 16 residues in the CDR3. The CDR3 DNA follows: TGCGCCAGCAGCGAATCCGGGACAATTAGCAATCAGCCCCAGCATTTT. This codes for CASSESGTISNQPQHF.

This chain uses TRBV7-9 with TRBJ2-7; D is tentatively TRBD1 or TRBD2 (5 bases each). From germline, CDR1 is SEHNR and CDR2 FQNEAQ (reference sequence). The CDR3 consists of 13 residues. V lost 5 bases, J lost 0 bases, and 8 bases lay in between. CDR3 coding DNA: TGTGCCAGCAGCGTGAGGGGCTCCTACGAGCAGTACTTC. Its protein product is CASSVRGSYEQYF. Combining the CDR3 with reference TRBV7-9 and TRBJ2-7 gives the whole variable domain DTGVSQNPRHKITKRGQNVTFRCDPISEHNRLYWYRQTLGQGPEFLTYFQNEAQLEKSRLLSDRFSAERPKGSFSTLEIQRTEQGDSAMYLCASSVRGSYEQYFGPGTRLTVT.

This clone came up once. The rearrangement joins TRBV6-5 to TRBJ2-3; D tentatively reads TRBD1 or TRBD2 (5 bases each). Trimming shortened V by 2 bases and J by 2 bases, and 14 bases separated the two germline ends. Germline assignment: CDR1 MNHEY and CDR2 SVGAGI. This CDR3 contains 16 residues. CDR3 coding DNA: TGTGCCAGCAGTTACAAGCCCCGGGGCCCCACAGATACGCAGTATTTT. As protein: CASSYKPRGPTDTQYF.

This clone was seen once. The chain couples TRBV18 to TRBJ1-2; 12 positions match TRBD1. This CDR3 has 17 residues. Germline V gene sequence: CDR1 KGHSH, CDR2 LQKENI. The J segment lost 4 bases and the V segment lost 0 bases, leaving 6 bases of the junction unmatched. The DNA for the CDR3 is TGTGCCAGCTCACCACCGGGACAGGGGGCCATGTCCTATGGCTACACCTTC. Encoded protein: CASSPPGQGAMSYGYTF. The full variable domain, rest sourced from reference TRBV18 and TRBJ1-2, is NAGVMQNPRHLVRRRGQEARLRCSPMKGHSHVYWYRQLPEEGLKFMVYLQKENIIDESGMPKERFSAEFPKEGPSILRIQQVVRGDSAAYFCASSPPGQGAMSYGYTFGSGTRLTVV.

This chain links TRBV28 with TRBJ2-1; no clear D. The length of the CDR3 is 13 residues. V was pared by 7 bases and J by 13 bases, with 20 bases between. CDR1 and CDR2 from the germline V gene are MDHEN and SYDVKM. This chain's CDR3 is CASTEEFTNTQFF. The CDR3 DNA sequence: TGTGCCAGCACTGAGGAATTTACGAACACCCAGTTCTTC.

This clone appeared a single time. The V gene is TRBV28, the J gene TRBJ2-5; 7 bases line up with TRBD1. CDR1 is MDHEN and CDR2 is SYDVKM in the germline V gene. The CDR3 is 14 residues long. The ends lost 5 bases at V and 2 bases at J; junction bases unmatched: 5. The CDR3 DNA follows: TGTGCCAGCAGTACATGGACAGGTCAAGAGACCCAGTACTTC. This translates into CASSTWTGQETQYF.

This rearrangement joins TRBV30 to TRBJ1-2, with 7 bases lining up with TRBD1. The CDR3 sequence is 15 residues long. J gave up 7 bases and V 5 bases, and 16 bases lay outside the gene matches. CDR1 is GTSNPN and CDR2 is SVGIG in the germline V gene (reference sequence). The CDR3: CAWSRDRLNYGGYTF. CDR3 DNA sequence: TGTGCCTGGTCCCGGGACAGACTGAACTATGGTGGCTACACCTTC.

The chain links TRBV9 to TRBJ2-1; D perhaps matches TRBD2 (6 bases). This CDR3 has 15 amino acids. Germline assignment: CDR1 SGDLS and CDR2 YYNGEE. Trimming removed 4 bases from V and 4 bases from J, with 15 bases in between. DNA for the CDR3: TGTGCCAGCAGCACTCCCCTCCGGGGGTACAATGAGCAGTTCTTC. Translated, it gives CASSTPLRGYNEQFF.

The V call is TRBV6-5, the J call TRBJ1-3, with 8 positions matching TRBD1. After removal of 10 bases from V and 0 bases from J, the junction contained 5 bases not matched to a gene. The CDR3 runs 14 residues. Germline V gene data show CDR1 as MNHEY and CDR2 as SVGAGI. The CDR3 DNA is TGTGCCACCACAGGGGGTGTCTCTGGAAACACCATATATTTT. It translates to CATTGGVSGNTIYF.

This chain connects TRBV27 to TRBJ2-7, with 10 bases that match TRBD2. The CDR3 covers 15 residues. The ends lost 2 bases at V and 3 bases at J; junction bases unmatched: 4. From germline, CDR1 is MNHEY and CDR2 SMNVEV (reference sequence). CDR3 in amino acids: CASSLGASGSYEQYF. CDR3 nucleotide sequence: TGTGCCAGCAGTTTAGGGGCTAGCGGGAGCTACGAGCAGTACTTC.

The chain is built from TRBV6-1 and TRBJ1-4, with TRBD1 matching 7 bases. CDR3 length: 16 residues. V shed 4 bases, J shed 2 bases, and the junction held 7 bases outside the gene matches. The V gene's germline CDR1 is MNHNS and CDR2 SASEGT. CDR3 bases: TGTGCCAGCAGTGGTAGGGGGCTAGGTACTAATGAAAAACTGTTTTTT. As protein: CASSGRGLGTNEKLFF.

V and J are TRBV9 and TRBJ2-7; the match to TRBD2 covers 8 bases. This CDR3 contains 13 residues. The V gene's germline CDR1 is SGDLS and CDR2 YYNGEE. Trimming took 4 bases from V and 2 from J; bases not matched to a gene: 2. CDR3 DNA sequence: TGTGCCAGCAGCCCGGGGGGGGCCTACGAGCAGTACTTC. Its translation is CASSPGGAYEQYF.

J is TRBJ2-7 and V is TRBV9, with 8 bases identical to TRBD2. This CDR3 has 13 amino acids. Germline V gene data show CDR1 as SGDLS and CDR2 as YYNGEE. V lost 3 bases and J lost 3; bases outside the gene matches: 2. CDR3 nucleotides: TGTGCCAGCAGCGACGGGACTAGCTACGAGCAGTACTTC. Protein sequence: CASSDGTSYEQYF. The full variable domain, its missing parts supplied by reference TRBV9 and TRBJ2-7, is DSGVTQTPKHLITATGQRVTLRCSPRSGDLSVYWYQQSLDQGLQFLIQYYNGEERAKGNILERFSAQQFPDLHSELNLSSLELGDSALYFCASSDGTSYEQYFGPGTRLTVT.

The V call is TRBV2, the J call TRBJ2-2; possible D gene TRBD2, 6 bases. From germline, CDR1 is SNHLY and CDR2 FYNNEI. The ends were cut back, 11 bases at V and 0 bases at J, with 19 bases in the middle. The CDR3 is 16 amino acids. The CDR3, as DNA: TGTGCCTCGCCCGCGGGGAAGGGCGCGAACACCGGGGAGCTGTTTTTT. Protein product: CASPAGKGANTGELFF.